This T cell receptor (beta chain) is drawn from a study of blood T cell repertoires in COVID-19. The CDR3 is made up of 14 amino acids. With 4 bases removed from V and 11 bases from J, the gap between germline ends came to 18 bases. CDR1 and CDR2 (germline): SNHLY, FYNNEI. In the source study's methods: Reference gene primer amplification yielded estimated nucleated cell counts. Profiled with immunoSEQ multiplex PCR; TCRdb holds only in-frame clones, not every one. V and J calls and clone size follow that table, whereas D and trimming were derived from the DNA. The sample shows more than 45,000 clones, just over 85% of them seen only once.

This rearrangement joins TRBV2 to TRBJ1-3; TRBD1 is a possible D gene (6 bases). What was sequenced was peripheral blood. The receptor was isolated from an elderly woman with COVID-19, enrolled during active disease. The CDR3 sequence is CASSAPDSLSAIYF. CDR3 sequence (DNA): TGTGCCAGCAGTGCACCGGACAGCTTAAGCGCCATATATTTT. The full variable domain, with the rest looked up from reference TRBV2 and TRBJ1-3, is EPEVTQTPSHQVTQMGQEVILRCVPISNHLYFYWYRQILGQKVEFLVSFYNNEISEKSEIFDDQFSVERPDGSNFTLKIRSTKLEDSAMYFCASSAPDSLSAIYFGEGSWLTVV.